This passage covers 30 T cell receptor beta chains from one sample sequenced in a study of metastatic and nonmetastatic thyroid tumors. Every patient underwent thyroid surgery untreated. TCRdb called clones again from the PCR reads with MiXCR. The sample lists over 50,000 clones; just under 30% were seen once. Sequencing input: blood. These receptors were collected from a female donor with papillary thyroid cancer or a benign thyroid nodule (not recorded which). Some clones in this sample may be carry-over from other donors' samples.

This clone has at least ten counts. This may be a read error: a much more frequent sequence differs by one nucleotide. The chain combines TRBV6-1 with TRBJ1-3; unclear D gene. V was shortened by 5 bases and J by 7 bases, with 12 bases between the two germline ends. From germline, CDR1 is MNHNS and CDR2 SASEGT. The CDR3 runs to 13 residues. The CDR3 spells CASSTSDGNTIYF. In nucleotides, the CDR3 is TGTGCCAGCAGTACCTCGGACGGCAACACCATATATTTT.

The sample holds a few counts of this clone. V is TRBV5-1 and J is TRBJ2-4; D ambiguous. Germline V gene data show CDR1 as SGHRS and CDR2 as YFSETQ. The V end lost 0 bases, the J end lost 4 bases, and 11 bases lay between the germline ends. CDR3 length: 15 residues. The CDR3, as DNA: TGCGCCAGCAGCTTGGGCCACACCCAAAAAAACATTCAGTACTTC. Protein sequence: CASSLGHTQKNIQYF. The full variable domain, completed using reference TRBV5-1 and TRBJ2-4, is KAGVTQTPRYLIKTRGQQVTLSCSPISGHRSVSWYQQTPGQGLQFLFEYFSETQRNKGNFPGRFSGRQFSNSRSEMNVSTLELGDSALYLCASSLGHTQKNIQYFGAGTRLSVL.

This clone was recorded a few times. The V and J genes are TRBV6-1 and TRBJ2-3; weak D call: TRBD1 (6 bases). CDR1 MNHNS and CDR2 SASEGT come from the germline V gene. V lost 6 bases to trimming and J lost 0 bases, with 13 bases between them. The CDR3 has 15 amino acids. In nucleotides, the CDR3 is TGTGCCAGCAGACGTGACAGGCCTAGCACAGATACGCAGTATTTT. It yields the protein CASRRDRPSTDTQYF.

The V call is TRBV20-1, the J call TRBJ2-3; 9 bases fit TRBD2. CDR1 and CDR2 (germline): DFQATT, SNEGSKA (reference sequence). The junction had 5 bases not matched to a gene; V was cut back by 3 bases and J by 1 base. The CDR3 spans 15 residues. As DNA, the CDR3 is TGCAGTGCTAGTTCGTTAGCGGGAGGCACAGATACGCAGTATTTT. Translation gives CSASSLAGGTDTQYF.

This sequence joins TRBV3-1 and TRBJ2-7; D gene unclear. Germline CDR1 reads LGHDT; CDR2 reads YNNKEL (reference sequence). The V end was cut by 2 bases, the J end by 6 bases, with 8 bases between. The CDR3 is 12 amino acids. The CDR3 DNA reads TGTGCCAGCAGCCAAATAGGGCCCGAGCAGTACTTC. Translated, it gives CASSQIGPEQYF.

Only a few counts were recorded for this clone. The V gene is TRBV20-1, the J gene TRBJ1-2; 7 nucleotides align to TRBD1. CDR3 size: 13 residues. V lost 3 bases, J lost 6 bases, and 7 bases stayed unmatched. Per germline, CDR1 DFQATT and CDR2 SNEGSKA (reference sequence). The CDR3 nucleotides are TGCAGTGCTAGCTTCCAGGGGGTTGATGGCTACACCTTC. Translation gives CSASFQGVDGYTF.

The gene calls are TRBV3-1 and TRBJ2-7, with a tentative D call TRBD1 (7 bases). This CDR3 is built from 14 residues. Germline loops: CDR1 LGHDT, CDR2 YNNKEL (reference sequence). Trimming stripped 8 bases from V and 2 bases from J, with 16 bases between. The CDR3 DNA is TGTGCCAGCTCCAGGGGGAGGACTCCCTACGAGCAGTACTTC. Translating gives CASSRGRTPYEQYF.

In this sample, this clone turned up a few times. The chain recombines TRBV24-1 with TRBJ2-3; tentative D call: TRBD2 (7 bases). Trimming took off 12 bases at V and 3 bases at J, with 15 bases between the two ends. Germline-derived CDR1 and CDR2 are KGHDR and SFDVKD. This CDR3 contains 13 residues. CDR3 region: CAARGGSTDTQYF. Written as DNA, the CDR3 is TGTGCCGCGAGGGGGGGAAGTACAGATACGCAGTATTTT.

This clone occurred many times. The rearrangement joins TRBV6-5 to TRBJ2-3, with 8 bases fitting TRBD2. The CDR3 consists of 17 residues. Germline trimming cut 0 bases from V and 8 bases from J; bases unmatched to any gene: 13. Germline V gene lookup returns CDR1 MNHEY and CDR2 SVGAGI. The CDR3, as DNA: TGTGCCAGCAGTTACTCGATTCAACGGGGGGGCCGTAGTACGCAGTATTTT. It is translated as CASSYSIQRGGRSTQYF.

The chain joins TRBV11-3 to TRBJ2-1; D may be TRBD1 or TRBD2 (5 bases each). CDR1 and CDR2 from the germline V gene are SGHNT and YENEEA. The CDR3 consists of 12 residues. The V and J ends lost 5 bases and 9 bases respectively, with 11 bases between them. The CDR3 protein is CASSKGPSEQFF. The CDR3 DNA follows: TGTGCCAGCAGCAAGGGACCCAGTGAGCAGTTCTTC.

The gene calls are TRBV12-3 or TRBV12-4 and TRBJ2-7, with a weak D call TRBD1 (6 bases). V shed 6 bases and J shed 6 bases, with 12 bases lying between them. The CDR3 is 12 amino acids. CDR3 nucleotides: TGTGCCAGCAGCCTACAGGGCTCCGAGCAGTACTTC. It specifies CASSLQGSEQYF.

The V and J genes are TRBV24-1 and TRBJ2-1; 10 bases line up with TRBD2. Germline V gene sequence: CDR1 KGHDR, CDR2 SFDVKD. Trimming took 7 bases from V and 5 from J; bases not matched to a gene: 7. CDR3 length: 15 amino acids. The CDR3 loop is CATSTSSGGNNEQFF. CDR3 nucleotide sequence: TGTGCCACCAGCACTTCTAGCGGGGGTAACAATGAGCAGTTCTTC.

Ten or more counts support this clone. The chain has TRBV4-1 and TRBJ2-5; 7 bases are shared with TRBD2. CDR3 length: 17 residues. CDR1 MGHRA and CDR2 YSYEKL come from the germline V gene. After removal of 0 bases from V and 2 bases from J, the junction contained 9 bases not matched to a gene. The CDR3 nucleotides are TGCGCCAGCAGCCAAGAGAAGGGTCGAGCGGGACAAGAGACCCAGTACTTC. It codes for CASSQEKGRAGQETQYF.

This clone turned up a few times. This chain joins TRBV6-1 and TRBJ2-1; D possibly corresponds to TRBD2 (5 bases). Trimming cost V 1 base and J 4 bases, with 11 bases left between them. Germline CDR1 is MNHNS and CDR2 is SASEGT. This CDR3 spans 15 amino acids. The CDR3 reads CASSEERGFYNEQFF. DNA for the CDR3: TGTGCCAGCAGTGAAGAGCGAGGGTTTTACAATGAGCAGTTCTTC.

This clone rates as medium-sized. The gene calls are TRBV19 and TRBJ2-7; D unresolved. This CDR3 spans 13 amino acids. CDR1 and CDR2 (germline): LNHDA, SQIVND (reference sequence). V was shortened by 5 bases and J by 6 bases, with 14 bases between the two germline ends. The DNA of the CDR3 is TGTGCCAGTAGTTCTCAATTCCTGAGCGAGCAGTACTTC. It encodes CASSSQFLSEQYF.

The chain joins TRBV5-1 to TRBJ2-1; D perhaps matches TRBD1 (5 bases). With 4 bases removed from V and 4 bases from J, the gap between germline ends came to 12 bases. The CDR3 sequence is 14 residues long. CDR1 is SGHRS, CDR2 YFSETQ, per germline. DNA for the CDR3: TGCGCCAGCAGCCTGACACGACAGTACAATGAGCAGTTCTTC. It encodes CASSLTRQYNEQFF.

This clone occurred a few times. The V gene is TRBV6-2 or TRBV6-3, the J gene TRBJ1-6; 7 bases map to TRBD1. After removal of 2 bases from V and 9 bases from J, the junction contained 4 bases not matched to a gene. The CDR3 consists of 14 residues. Per germline, CDR1 MNHEY and CDR2 SVGEGT. In DNA form, the CDR3 reads TGTGCCAGCAGTTACCGGGACAGATTTTCACCCCTCCACTTT. The encoded protein is CASSYRDRFSPLHF.

This clone was seen many times. The chain links TRBV9 to TRBJ2-1; 7 bases agree with TRBD2. Germline V CDR1 and CDR2: SGDLS, YYNGEE. The ends lost 4 bases at V and 5 bases at J; junction bases unmatched: 6. The CDR3 runs to 14 residues. In DNA form, the CDR3 reads TGTGCCAGCAGCCCTGTCCTAGCGGACAATGAGCAGTTCTTC. Translated: CASSPVLADNEQFF.

This clone was seen more than once but under ten times. The CDR3, as DNA: TGTGCCAGCAGTGAAGTGGGCGGCTATGGCTACACCTTC. It specifies CASSEVGGYGYTF. This sequence joins TRBV6-1 and TRBJ1-2; no firm D call. The CDR3 loop spans 13 amino acids. Trimming removed 1 base from V and 4 bases from J, with 7 bases in between. The V gene's germline CDR1 is MNHNS and CDR2 SASEGT.

This chain links TRBV4-2 with TRBJ1-2; 7 nucleotides agree with TRBD1. V lost 2 bases, J lost 3 bases, and 3 bases stayed unmatched. In germline, CDR1 is LGHNA, CDR2 YNFKEQ. The CDR3 sequence is 14 residues long. The CDR3 loop reads CASSQTGTDYGYTF. CDR3 DNA sequence: TGTGCCAGCAGCCAAACCGGGACAGACTATGGCTACACCTTC.

This clone was seen ten or more times. V is TRBV7-2 and J is TRBJ2-5, with D tentatively TRBD2 (6 bases). The length of the CDR3 is 14 residues. Deletions cut 2 bases from V and 4 bases from J, with 11 bases between. Germline V gene data show CDR1 as SGHTA and CDR2 as FQGNSA. The CDR3: CASSLYAAGETQYF. The CDR3 DNA reads as TGTGCCAGCAGCTTATACGCAGCGGGAGAGACCCAGTACTTC.

The chain combines TRBV3-1 with TRBJ1-2; 10 bases match TRBD1. J lost 8 bases, V lost 4 bases, and 10 bases had no gene match. CDR1 and CDR2 (germline): LGHDT, YNNKEL (reference sequence). The CDR3 runs to 15 residues. The CDR3 coding sequence is TGTGCCAGCAGCCGGAAGGACAGGGGGTTTCAGGGCTACACCTTC. Its translation is CASSRKDRGFQGYTF.

J is TRBJ1-2 and V is TRBV6-1; 8 positions agree with TRBD1. This CDR3 is 15 amino acids long. Germline loops: CDR1 MNHNS, CDR2 SASEGT. The trim removed 6 bases at V and 4 bases at J, leaving 10 bases unmatched. CDR3 amino acids: CASRDRDRYFYGYTF. As DNA, the CDR3 is TGTGCCAGCAGGGACCGGGACAGGTACTTCTATGGCTACACCTTC.

V is TRBV6-2 or TRBV6-3 and J is TRBJ1-1; D is perhaps TRBD1 (6 bases). The CDR3 covers 14 residues. The germline CDR1 and CDR2 sequences are MNHEY and SVGEGT. Trimming took off 7 bases at V and 7 bases at J, with 19 bases between the two ends. In DNA, the CDR3 is TGTGCCAGCACCCCTTTGGTGGGGGCCCGTGAAGCTTTCTTT. Amino acids: CASTPLVGAREAFF.

In its sample, this clone was seen many times. The chain couples TRBV5-1 to TRBJ2-3; D is perhaps TRBD1 (5 bases). The CDR3 spans 14 residues. Trimming left V 0 bases short and J 3 bases short, with 8 bases between. The V gene's germline CDR1 is SGHRS and CDR2 YFSETQ. The CDR3 is CASSLGRATDTQYF. The CDR3 DNA is TGCGCCAGCAGCTTGGGCAGGGCGACAGATACGCAGTATTTT.

This rearrangement joins TRBV25-1 to TRBJ2-2; D might be TRBD2 (5 bases). CDR1 is MGHDK, CDR2 SYGVNS, per germline. This CDR3 spans 15 amino acids. With 4 bases removed from V and 3 bases from J, the gap between germline ends came to 12 bases. The CDR3 spells CASSAPTRDTGELFF. In DNA, the CDR3 is TGTGCCAGCAGTGCCCCAACGCGGGACACCGGGGAGCTGTTTTTT.

This clone was picked up many times. The chain employs TRBV15 and TRBJ1-5, with D unresolved. Germline assignment: CDR1 LNHNV and CDR2 YYDKDF (reference sequence). V was cut by 1 base and J by 4 bases, with 5 bases left in between. The CDR3 has 13 residues. This CDR3 reads CATSRVRNQPQHF. The CDR3 DNA is TGTGCCACCAGCAGAGTTCGTAATCAGCCCCAGCATTTT.

The V and J genes are TRBV20-1 and TRBJ2-7; D is perhaps TRBD2 (5 bases). Trimming removed 7 bases at V and 0 bases at J, with 13 bases between. The germline CDR1 and CDR2 sequences are DFQATT and SNEGSKA (reference sequence). The CDR3 extends over 13 amino acids. In DNA, the CDR3 is TGCAGTGGAACGGGAATCCGCTCCTACGAGCAGTACTTC. It translates to CSGTGIRSYEQYF.

In regard to this clone: At one end the junction does not follow the germline gene, possibly because of a read error. The chain has TRBV5-4 and TRBJ2-7; D is uncertain. This CDR3 contains 14 residues. Germline V lookup: CDR1 SGHNT, CDR2 YYREEE (reference sequence). CDR3: CASSLTPASYEQYF. CDR3 nucleotides: TGCGCCAGCAGCCTGACACCTGCCTCCTACGAGCAGTACTTC.

The chain recombines TRBV11-2 with TRBJ1-5; 10 positions match TRBD1. Losses at the gene ends were 5 bases for V and 2 bases for J; bases not matched to a gene: 9. Germline V gene sequence: CDR1 SGHAT, CDR2 FQNNGV. This CDR3 has 17 amino acids. The CDR3 loop reads CASSAGQGTEGNQPQHF. CDR3 DNA: TGTGCCAGCAGCGCGGGACAGGGGACGGAGGGCAATCAGCCCCAGCATTTT.